The 28 T cell receptor beta chains below were found in one sample sequenced in a study of blood T cells in healthy people across ages. Through a sample-barcoded 5' primer and a J-beta primer mix, a second PCR was run for roughly 6 to 11 cycles. MiXCR, applied by TCRdb to the 5' RACE reads, yields one record per CDR3 protein. The sample has about 1.4 million distinct CDR3 sequences, roughly 64% seen once; the top ten hold about 6.3%. The sequenced sample consisted of blood. These receptors were obtained from a man aged 18-30 years in good health.

Concerning this clonotype itself: Relative to the germline gene, one junction end is altered; a read error may explain this. The chain carries TRBV7-2 and TRBJ1-2; D is unresolved. CDR1 and CDR2 from the germline V gene are SGHTA and FQGNSA. This CDR3 has 15 amino acids. The CDR3 DNA is TGTGCCAGCAGCCCATCACCAGCCATCTTTAAAGGCTGCACCTTC. This gives the protein CASSPSPAIFKGCTF.

This chain connects TRBV9 to TRBJ2-1, with a possible D match to TRBD2 (6 bases). V shed 2 bases and J shed 0 bases, with 9 bases lying between them. This CDR3 contains 15 residues. The germline V gene encodes CDR1 SGDLS and CDR2 YYNGEE. The CDR3, as DNA: TGTGCCAGCAGCGTGGGACTCAGCTCCTACAATGAGCAGTTCTTC. Its translation is CASSVGLSSYNEQFF.

CDR3 sequence (DNA): TGTGCCAGCCCCTACGATCCCATGGCTTGGGCTGGGGCCAACGTCCTGACTTTC. It yields the protein CASPYDPMAWAGANVLTF. The V and J genes are TRBV7-2 and TRBJ2-6; D remains unclear. Trimming removed 8 bases at V and 2 bases at J, with 22 bases between. This CDR3 region has 18 residues. The germline V gene encodes CDR1 SGHTA and CDR2 FQGNSA.

This chain connects TRBV9 to TRBJ2-7; D gene uncertain. The CDR3 loop spans 14 amino acids. Germline-derived CDR1 and CDR2 are SGDLS and YYNGEE. Trimming removed 9 bases from V and 7 bases from J, with 23 bases in between. As DNA, the CDR3 is TGTGCCACAGCTTTTTTGGACGGTTCCGGTGAGCAGTACTTC. Translated, it gives CATAFLDGSGEQYF.

Here the CDR3 reads CSALGFLAGDQETQFF. CDR3 DNA: TGCAGTGCTTTAGGGTTCCTAGCGGGAGACCAAGAGACCCAGTTCTTC. The V call is TRBV20-1, the J call TRBJ2-5; 10 bases fit TRBD2. The J call may be in error: the DNA end matches TRBJ2-1 better. The CDR3 totals 16 residues. Germline lookup yields CDR1 DFQATT and CDR2 SNEGSKA (reference sequence).

The V gene is TRBV3-1, the J gene TRBJ2-1; weak D call: TRBD1 (6 bases). The CDR3 contains 16 residues. The V end lost 3 bases, the J end lost 5 bases, and 17 bases lay between the germline ends. The germline gives CDR1 LGHDT, CDR2 YNNKEL (reference sequence). CDR3 residues: CASSQTQGPGDNEQFF. The CDR3 DNA follows: TGTGCCAGCAGCCAGACCCAGGGGCCTGGCGACAATGAGCAGTTCTTC.

In its sample, this clonotype was seen a few times. The chain recombines TRBV13 with TRBJ2-5; D may be TRBD1 (6 bases). From germline, CDR1 is PRHDT and CDR2 FYEKMQ (reference sequence). This CDR3 spans 17 amino acids. V lost 1 base and J lost 0, with 15 bases in between. CDR3 region: CASSLAHRDTYQETQYF. The CDR3 bases are TGTGCCAGCAGCTTAGCTCACCGGGACACCTACCAAGAGACCCAGTACTTC. The whole variable domain, remainder taken from reference TRBV13 and TRBJ2-5, is AAGVIQSPRHLIKEKRETATLKCYPIPRHDTVYWYQQGPGQDPQFLISFYEKMQSDKGSIPDRFSAQQFSDYHSELNMSSLELGDSALYFCASSLAHRDTYQETQYFGPGTRLLVL.

The chain employs TRBV6-1 and TRBJ2-1; D call uncertain. V was cut by 4 bases and J by 0 bases, with 10 bases left in between. The V gene's germline CDR1 is MNHNS and CDR2 SASEGT. The CDR3 is 15 amino acids. The CDR3 DNA follows: TGTGCCAGCAGTGGCTTAATGGGCTCCTACAATGAGCAGTTCTTC. Translated, it gives CASSGLMGSYNEQFF.

The chain is built from TRBV4-1 and TRBJ2-1, with a tentative D call TRBD2 (6 bases). V gave up 1 base and J gave up 8 bases, with 15 bases separating them. This CDR3 is 15 amino acids long. The germline V gene has CDR1 MGHRA and CDR2 YSYEKL. CDR3 sequence reads: CASSQVGAGSDEQFF. The CDR3 DNA reads as TGCGCCAGCAGCCAAGTCGGCGCGGGATCGGATGAGCAGTTCTTC.

This clonotype turned up a few times. The rearrangement joins TRBV29-1 to TRBJ2-5; D may be TRBD2 (6 bases). The CDR3 spans 15 residues. The germline gives CDR1 SQVTM, CDR2 ANQGSEA. V was trimmed by 3 bases and J by 0 bases, leaving 14 bases between them. CDR3 protein: CSVEGTEENQETQYF. The CDR3 nucleotides read TGCAGCGTTGAGGGGACTGAGGAAAACCAAGAGACCCAGTACTTC.

This clonotype turned up a few times. V gene TRBV4-1 combines with J gene TRBJ1-1, with unresolved D. This CDR3 is 13 amino acids long. Germline-derived CDR1 and CDR2 are MGHRA and YSYEKL. V lost 2 bases and J lost 0, with 4 bases in between. The CDR3 loop reads CASSQTMNTEAFF. CDR3 sequence (DNA): TGCGCCAGCAGCCAAACTATGAACACTGAAGCTTTCTTT.

The DNA for the CDR3 is TGTGCCAGCAGCTTAGCCAGCGTGGGGAGATCCTACAATGAGCAGTTCTTC. Its protein is CASSLASVGRSYNEQFF. The chain combines TRBV11-2 with TRBJ2-1, with D maybe TRBD2 (5 bases). V was trimmed by 1 base and J by 1 base, leaving 14 bases between them. This CDR3 contains 17 residues. The germline CDR1 and CDR2 sequences are SGHAT and FQNNGV.

V and J are TRBV29-1 and TRBJ2-7; 9 nucleotides match TRBD1. The CDR3 has 12 amino acids. Trimming removed 5 bases from V and 6 bases from J; junction bases left unmatched: 5. The V gene's germline CDR1 is SQVTM and CDR2 ANQGSEA. CDR3 sequence reads: CSVYTGGAEQYF. CDR3 DNA sequence: TGCAGCGTTTATACAGGGGGCGCCGAGCAGTACTTC.

The chain joins TRBV7-2 to TRBJ1-1; D is perhaps TRBD1 (6 bases). The CDR3 has 14 residues. CDR1 and CDR2 (germline): SGHTA, FQGNSA. Trimming removed 4 bases from V and 11 bases from J, with 20 bases in between. The CDR3 loop reads CASSWGGTSRWAFF. In nucleotides, the CDR3 is TGTGCCAGCAGCTGGGGGGGGACATCAAGATGGGCTTTCTTT.

This clonotype was observed once. V gene TRBV4-1 combines with J gene TRBJ1-2; TRBD1 is a possible D gene (5 bases). Germline-derived CDR1 and CDR2 are MGHRA and YSYEKL. V was shortened by 0 bases and J by 3 bases, with 14 bases between the two germline ends. There are 16 residues in the CDR3. The CDR3 DNA sequence: TGCGCCAGCAGCCAAGATGGGCGGGGGTGGGACTATGGCTACACCTTC. Its protein is CASSQDGRGWDYGYTF.

The rearrangement uses TRBV12-3 or TRBV12-4 and TRBJ2-7, with D perhaps TRBD1 (5 bases). The CDR3 length is 13 residues. V lost 2 bases and J lost 5, with 10 bases in between. In nucleotides, the CDR3 is TGTGCCAGCAGTTTATTCAGGGTGGACGAGCAGTACTTC. Its protein product is CASSLFRVDEQYF.

The chain uses TRBV20-1 and TRBJ1-5; D ambiguous. The CDR3 loop spans 14 amino acids. Trimming shortened V by 0 bases and J by 9 bases, and 15 bases separated the two germline ends. Germline CDR1 is DFQATT and CDR2 is SNEGSKA (reference sequence). CDR3 protein: CSARDLAEQGPQHF. DNA of the CDR3: TGCAGTGCTAGAGATTTGGCGGAGCAAGGGCCCCAGCATTTT.

This rearrangement joins TRBV14 to TRBJ2-3; D not certain. The germline V gene has CDR1 SGHDN and CDR2 FVKESK. V lost 1 base and J lost 2, with 10 bases in between. The CDR3 sequence is 15 residues long. Here the CDR3 DNA reads TGTGCCAGCAGCCAAGCCCCGTCCTACACAGATACGCAGTATTTT. It yields the protein CASSQAPSYTDTQYF.

The rearrangement joins TRBV10-3 to TRBJ2-3; perhaps TRBD2 as D (6 bases). Trimming left V 4 bases short and J 4 bases short, with 9 bases between. This CDR3 contains 13 residues. Germline values: CDR1 ENHRY, CDR2 SYGVKD. The CDR3 coding sequence is TGTGCCATCAGTGGGGGGGTAGCAGATACGCAGTATTTT. Translation gives CAISGGVADTQYF.

This rearrangement joins TRBV20-1 to TRBJ1-2, with a possible D match to TRBD1 (5 bases). Trimming took off 2 bases at V and 5 bases at J, with 15 bases between the two ends. CDR1 is DFQATT, CDR2 SNEGSKA, per germline (reference sequence). The CDR3 sequence is 14 residues long. The CDR3 nucleotides are TGCAGTGCTAGAATCAGCAGGGACGGGTATGGCTACACCTTC. This encodes CSARISRDGYGYTF.

DNA of the CDR3: TGCGCCAGCAGCCCCCGGGGAGCGGGGGCACACAATGAGCAGTTCTTC. Residues: CASSPRGAGAHNEQFF. The V call is TRBV4-3, the J call TRBJ2-1; 8 bases are a match to TRBD2. The CDR3 covers 16 residues. V trimming: 4 bases; J trimming: 5 bases; junction bases outside the gene matches: 10. Germline lookup yields CDR1 LGHNA and CDR2 YSLEER.

V usage is TRBV4-1 and J usage is TRBJ2-7; weak D call: TRBD2 (5 bases). The CDR3 covers 14 residues. Trimming stripped 4 bases from V and 7 bases from J, with 17 bases between. CDR1 is MGHRA, CDR2 YSYEKL, per germline. The CDR3 nucleotides are TGCGCCAGCAGCCCCGACTCGGGAATCTTGGAGCAGTACTTC. Translation: CASSPDSGILEQYF.

V usage is TRBV7-2 and J usage is TRBJ2-3; 8 bases align to TRBD1. CDR3 length equals 15 residues. Germline CDR1 reads SGHTA; CDR2 reads FQGNSA. Germline trimming cut 3 bases from V and 0 bases from J; bases unmatched to any gene: 2. CDR3: CASSFQGASTDTQYF. The CDR3 DNA reads as TGTGCCAGCAGCTTCCAGGGGGCCAGCACAGATACGCAGTATTTT.

The chain links TRBV5-1 to TRBJ1-5; D might be TRBD1 (6 bases). The CDR3 runs to 15 residues. Looked up from germline, CDR1 is SGHRS and CDR2 is YFSETQ. V dropped 5 bases and J dropped 3 bases, with 15 bases sitting between them. This CDR3 reads CASRLTQGINQPQHF. The CDR3 bases are TGCGCCAGCAGACTCACACAGGGAATCAATCAGCCCCAGCATTTT.

The J gene is TRBJ1-1, the V gene TRBV3-1; D is possibly TRBD1 (6 bases). The CDR3 length is 13 residues. Germline loops: CDR1 LGHDT, CDR2 YNNKEL (reference sequence). CDR3 bases: TGTGCTAGCGGGGGCGGGTGGGACACTGAAGCTTTCTTT. Protein sequence: CASGGGWDTEAFF.

The genes are TRBV29-1 and TRBJ1-1; D remains unclear. V lost 2 bases to trimming and J lost 6 bases, with 4 bases between them. In germline, CDR1 is SQVTM, CDR2 ANQGSEA. The CDR3 totals 10 residues. The CDR3 nucleotides read TGCAGCGTTGAATCCCCTGAAGCTTTCTTT. Protein product: CSVESPEAFF.

The genes are TRBV5-1 and TRBJ2-7, with D unclear. Germline V CDR1 and CDR2: SGHRS, YFSETQ. Trimming pared 6 bases from V and 3 bases from J, leaving 13 bases between. The CDR3 extends over 13 amino acids. In DNA, the CDR3 is TGCGCCAGCAAACCGAAGGTGGACTACGAGCAGTACTTC. This codes for CASKPKVDYEQYF.

The V gene is TRBV20-1, the J gene TRBJ2-7; the D gene is possibly TRBD2 (5 bases). V lost 3 bases to trimming and J lost 3 bases, with 12 bases between them. Germline CDR1 is DFQATT and CDR2 is SNEGSKA (reference sequence). The length of the CDR3 is 13 residues. CDR3 sequence reads: CSASASGDYEQYF. The CDR3 DNA follows: TGCAGTGCTAGTGCCTCCGGGGACTACGAGCAGTACTTC.